The next 11 T cell receptor beta chains were all read from a single sample in a study of blood T cell repertoires in COVID-19. Repertoires were generated with immunoSEQ multiplex PCR, while TCRdb's copy carries only in-frame clones and drops some. The profile covers approximately 250,000 clones, with 84% appearing a single time and approximately 1.5% taken by the ten largest. The sequencing input was peripheral blood. The receptors were sampled from a woman in her thirties or forties who had recovered from COVID-19.

This chain connects TRBV19 to TRBJ1-5; D is unresolved. Trimming removed 5 bases at V and 2 bases at J, with 10 bases between. CDR3 length equals 14 residues. The germline V gene encodes CDR1 LNHDA and CDR2 SQIVND (reference sequence). The CDR3 is CASSVATRNQPQHF. The CDR3 region has the DNA TGTGCCAGTAGTGTGGCCACACGCAATCAGCCCCAGCATTTT.

This chain uses TRBV30 with TRBJ2-3; maybe TRBD2 (5 bases). The germline CDR1 and CDR2 sequences are GTSNPN and SVGIG (reference sequence). The CDR3 has 12 residues. The ends were cut back, 5 bases at V and 8 bases at J, with 14 bases in the middle. The CDR3 sequence: CAWGSGWGTQYF. The CDR3 coding sequence is TGTGCCTGGGGATCGGGGTGGGGTACGCAGTATTTT.

The chain carries TRBV6-1 and TRBJ2-3; 7 nucleotides align to TRBD1. The germline V gene encodes CDR1 MNHNS and CDR2 SASEGT. The length of the CDR3 is 18 residues. With V trimmed by 0 bases and J by 1 base, 10 bases remained unmatched. The CDR3 loop is CASSEARSVGTGTDTQYF. In DNA, the CDR3 is TGTGCCAGCAGTGAAGCGCGGTCAGTCGGGACAGGCACAGATACGCAGTATTTT.

The V call is TRBV4-2, the J call TRBJ1-2, with D maybe TRBD1 (5 bases). The V and J ends lost 0 bases and 5 bases respectively, with 13 bases between them. Looked up from germline, CDR1 is LGHNA and CDR2 is YNFKEQ. This CDR3 region has 15 residues. CDR3 coding DNA: TGTGCCAGCAGCCAAGATCGACAGCCCATTTATGGCTACACCTTC. Protein sequence: CASSQDRQPIYGYTF.

A single count supports this clone. The chain recombines TRBV7-9 with TRBJ1-2, with TRBD1 identical over 9 bases. CDR1 and CDR2 (germline): SEHNR, FQNEAQ (reference sequence). The V and J ends lost 5 bases and 6 bases, in that order; junction bases with no gene match: 13. CDR3 length: 16 amino acids. The CDR3 protein is CASSETGGTGYDGYTF. CDR3 bases: TGTGCCAGCAGCGAAACTGGCGGGACAGGGTACGATGGCTACACCTTC.

The chain is built from TRBV3-1 (or the pseudogene TRBV3-2) and TRBJ1-6; D is perhaps TRBD1 (5 bases). Germline V lookup: CDR1 LGHDT, CDR2 YNNKEL (reference sequence). V gave up 6 bases and J gave up 8 bases, with 8 bases separating them. CDR3 length equals 12 residues. CDR3 protein: CASSSRDSPLHF. CDR3 nucleotides: TGTGCCAGCAGTAGCAGGGATTCACCCCTCCACTTT.

V is TRBV28 and J is TRBJ2-7; perhaps TRBD1 as D (5 bases). Germline V gene sequence: CDR1 MDHEN, CDR2 SYDVKM. The V and J ends lost 6 bases and 6 bases respectively, with 18 bases between them. There are 14 residues in the CDR3. The CDR3, as DNA: TGTGCCAGCAGCCCTGACTTCAATGGGGCCGAGCAGTACTTC. Translating it yields CASSPDFNGAEQYF.

This clone occurred once. One end of the junction is discordant with germline, which a read error may explain. The chain employs TRBV7-2 and TRBJ2-3; 7 nucleotides line up with TRBD1. CDR1 and CDR2 from the germline V gene are SGHTA and FQGNSA. The CDR3 has 15 residues. CDR3 region: CASSLALQGADTQYF. For the CDR3, the DNA is TGTGCCAGCAGCCTAGCTTTGCAGGGGGCAGATACGCAGTATTTT.

The J gene is TRBJ1-1, the V gene TRBV30, with unresolved D. Trimming left V 3 bases short and J 4 bases short, with 15 bases between. The CDR3 runs to 14 residues. CDR1 is GTSNPN, CDR2 SVGIG, per germline (reference sequence). The CDR3 reads CAWRLKLTGTEAFF. The CDR3 DNA reads TGTGCCTGGAGGTTGAAACTAACGGGCACTGAAGCTTTCTTT. The full variable domain, completed using reference TRBV30 and TRBJ1-1, is SQTIHQWPATLVQPVGSPLSLECTVEGTSNPNLYWYRQAAGRGLQLLFYSVGIGQISSEVPQNLSASRPQDRQFILSSKKLLLSDSGFYLCAWRLKLTGTEAFFGQGTRLTVV.

CDR3 loop: CASTWTGGHSPLHF. The DNA for the CDR3 is TGTGCCAGCACCTGGACAGGGGGCCATTCACCCCTCCACTTT. The chain couples TRBV27 to TRBJ1-6, with 11 bases that match TRBD1. CDR3 length: 14 amino acids. J lost 8 bases, V lost 7 bases, and 4 bases had no gene match. Germline V gene data show CDR1 as MNHEY and CDR2 as SMNVEV (reference sequence).

The gene calls are TRBV7-9 and TRBJ2-5; TRBD2 matches at 7 bases. V gave up 5 bases and J gave up 5 bases; unmatched junction bases: 8. The CDR3 runs to 14 residues. Germline V gives CDR1 SEHNR, CDR2 FQNEAQ (reference sequence). CDR3 DNA: TGTGCCAGCAGCCCCGGGGCGGGAGTCGAGACCCAGTACTTC. Its translation is CASSPGAGVETQYF.